The 22 T cell receptor beta chains below all came from one sample that was sequenced in a study of OX40 agonist ivuxolimab in advanced cancers. Clones were sequenced by immunoSEQ multiplex PCR, and TCRdb holds only the in-frame ones, with some missing. The table has 70,000 to 90,000 clones, about 88% seen once. The source was CD4+ or CD8+ T cells sorted from blood, collected in a trial of the OX40 agonist ivuxolimab. Receptor source: an adult with an advanced solid tumor such as melanoma, head and neck, liver or kidney cancer.

As regards this clone: Additional DNA sequences in this sample encode the identical CDR3. Here the CDR3 reads CASSLGSSGNTIYF. In nucleotides, the CDR3 is TGTGCCAGCAGCTTAGGTTCCTCTGGAAACACCATATATTTT. J is TRBJ1-3 and V is TRBV11-2; no clear D gene. CDR1 SGHAT and CDR2 FQNNGV come from the germline V gene. V lost 1 base and J 0 bases, leaving 4 bases between the germline ends. This CDR3 contains 14 residues.

The genes are TRBV18 and TRBJ2-7, with D possibly being TRBD1 or TRBD2 (5 bases each). V was clipped by 2 bases and J by 5 bases, with 13 bases between them. Germline CDR1 is KGHSH and CDR2 is LQKENI. CDR3 length: 14 residues. The CDR3 DNA follows: TGTGCCAGCTCACCAGTCGCAGGGACCCACGAGCAGTACTTC. Residues: CASSPVAGTHEQYF.

The V and J genes are TRBV6-6 and TRBJ2-6; D unclear. The CDR3 has 14 amino acids. Germline V CDR1 and CDR2: MNHNY, SVGAGI (reference sequence). V lost 5 bases and J 4 bases, leaving 9 bases between the germline ends. The CDR3 loop reads CASSDGLGANVLTF. CDR3 nucleotide sequence: TGTGCCAGCAGTGACGGGTTGGGGGCCAACGTCCTGACTTTC.

The chain couples TRBV30 to TRBJ1-3; D is ambiguous. CDR1 and CDR2 from the germline V gene are GTSNPN and SVGIG (reference sequence). V was pared by 5 bases and J by 7 bases, with 6 bases between. The CDR3 covers 10 residues. The DNA of the CDR3 is TGTGCCTGGGAGCAGAACACCATATATTTT. It codes for CAWEQNTIYF.

This clone has only one observation. The chain employs TRBV19 and TRBJ1-5; the D gene is possibly TRBD1 (5 bases). Between the trimmed V and J ends, which lost 3 bases and 6 bases, there was a span of 15 bases. The germline gives CDR1 LNHDA, CDR2 SQIVND (reference sequence). The CDR3 covers 15 residues. This CDR3 reads CASSMRQGGSQPQHF. The CDR3 DNA reads TGTGCCAGTAGTATGAGGCAGGGAGGCAGTCAGCCCCAGCATTTT. The variable domain in full, completed from reference TRBV19 and TRBJ1-5, reads DGGITQSPKYLFRKEGQNVTLSCEQNLNHDAMYWYRQDPGQGLRLIYYSQIVNDFQKGDIAEGYSVSREKKESFPLTVTSAQKNPTAFYLCASSMRQGGSQPQHFGDGTRLSIL.

This clone was counted a few times. The chain recombines TRBV11-2 with TRBJ2-1; TRBD2 is a possible D gene (6 bases). The CDR3 has 16 amino acids. V shed 5 bases and J shed 3 bases, with 17 bases lying between them. Germline V CDR1 and CDR2: SGHAT, FQNNGV. CDR3 in amino acids: CASSPRLSGLYNEQFF. The CDR3 DNA sequence: TGTGCCAGCAGCCCGCGACTGAGCGGGCTCTACAATGAGCAGTTCTTC.

The chain carries TRBV2 and TRBJ1-5; 7 bases agree with TRBD1. CDR3 length equals 16 residues. Trimming at V came to 6 bases and at J to 1 base, leaving 9 bases not matched to a gene. Germline values: CDR1 SNHLY, CDR2 FYNNEI. The CDR3 spells CASRPGQIYSNQPQHF. In DNA form, the CDR3 reads TGTGCCAGCAGGCCGGGACAGATTTACAGCAATCAGCCCCAGCATTTT.

CDR3 amino acids: CASGARIDTQYF. DNA of the CDR3: TGTGCCAGCGGAGCCCGGATTGATACGCAGTATTTT. The genes are TRBV6-1 and TRBJ2-3; the D is unclear. Trimming removed 8 bases from V and 6 bases from J, with 12 bases in between. This CDR3 is 12 amino acids long. Germline lookup yields CDR1 MNHNS and CDR2 SASEGT.

The chain links TRBV4-3 to TRBJ2-2; D may match TRBD1 or TRBD2 (5 bases each). The CDR3 consists of 16 residues. V was cut by 3 bases and J by 3 bases, with 14 bases left in between. The germline gives CDR1 LGHNA, CDR2 YSLEER. Here the CDR3 reads CASSHLGDGDTGELFF. CDR3 in DNA: TGCGCCAGCAGCCATCTGGGGGACGGAGACACCGGGGAGCTGTTTTTT.

The rearrangement joins TRBV7-9 to TRBJ1-1, with D maybe TRBD1 (5 bases). The germline V gene has CDR1 SEHNR and CDR2 FQNEAQ (reference sequence). V lost 3 bases to trimming and J lost 1 base, with 9 bases between them. The CDR3 runs to 14 residues. This chain's CDR3 is CASSFRTSNTEAFF. The DNA for the CDR3 is TGTGCCAGCAGCTTCCGGACATCGAACACTGAAGCTTTCTTT.

This clone has more than one count but fewer than ten. The chain couples TRBV29-1 to TRBJ1-5, with 9 bases lining up with TRBD1. Germline V gives CDR1 SQVTM, CDR2 ANQGSEA. The CDR3 totals 15 residues. V lost 7 bases, J lost 6 bases, and 13 bases stayed unmatched. CDR3 in DNA: TGCAGCGCCCTGCGGGGACAGGGCCCCTCTCAGCCCCAGCATTTT. Amino acids: CSALRGQGPSQPQHF.

This chain connects TRBV19 to TRBJ2-7, with TRBD1 matching over 9 bases. CDR3 size: 14 residues. CDR1 and CDR2 (germline): LNHDA, SQIVND (reference sequence). V was pared by 5 bases and J by 5 bases, with 7 bases of the junction left unmatched. The CDR3 here is CASSSRQGVDEQYF. The CDR3 DNA sequence: TGTGCCAGTAGTTCCAGACAGGGGGTCGACGAGCAGTACTTC.

The chain is built from TRBV18 and TRBJ1-6; 7 bases line up with TRBD1. Germline V gene data show CDR1 as KGHSH and CDR2 as LQKENI. V shed 4 bases and J 5 bases; nucleotides not matched to a gene: 8. The CDR3 is 16 amino acids. In DNA, the CDR3 is TGTGCCAGCTCACAGAGGACAGGATCCGATAATTCACCCCTCCACTTT. This translates into CASSQRTGSDNSPLHF.

The genes are TRBV5-1 and TRBJ2-3; either TRBD1 or TRBD2 may supply D (5 bases each). Germline V gene lookup returns CDR1 SGHRS and CDR2 YFSETQ. CDR3 length: 12 residues. The V end lost 7 bases, the J end lost 0 bases, and 6 bases lay between the germline ends. The CDR3 nucleotides read TGCGCCAGCGGGGGTAGCACAGATACGCAGTATTTT. Amino acids: CASGGSTDTQYF. Combining the CDR3 with reference TRBV5-1 and TRBJ2-3 gives the whole variable domain KAGVTQTPRYLIKTRGQQVTLSCSPISGHRSVSWYQQTPGQGLQFLFEYFSETQRNKGNFPGRFSGRQFSNSRSEMNVSTLELGDSALYLCASGGSTDTQYFGPGTRLTVL.

The J gene is TRBJ2-5, the V gene TRBV10-3; 8 bases fit TRBD1. The CDR3 contains 16 residues. CDR1 is ENHRY, CDR2 SYGVKD, per germline. Germline trimming cut 0 bases from V and 6 bases from J; bases unmatched to any gene: 9. CDR3 residues: CAISESGSQGAKTQYF. The DNA of the CDR3 is TGTGCCATCAGTGAGTCGGGGTCGCAGGGGGCGAAGACCCAGTACTTC.

The CDR3 DNA is TGTGCCAGCTCACCAGACAGGGGGAATCGTCCCCAGCATTTT. Protein: CASSPDRGNRPQHF. The rearrangement links TRBV18 to TRBJ1-5, with 9 bases matching TRBD1. The CDR3 is 14 residues long. The trim removed 2 bases at V and 10 bases at J, leaving 6 bases unmatched. Per germline, CDR1 KGHSH and CDR2 LQKENI.

J is TRBJ1-2 and V is TRBV10-2, with D unresolved. Trimming removed 0 bases from V and 1 base from J, with 3 bases in between. The germline V gene encodes CDR1 WSHSY and CDR2 SAAADI. This CDR3 has 13 residues. The CDR3 spells CASSESFNYGYTF. The DNA of the CDR3 is TGCGCCAGCAGTGAGTCTTTTAACTATGGCTACACCTTC.

This clone was counted only a few times. The chain employs TRBV5-1 and TRBJ2-7, with 8 positions matching TRBD2. This CDR3 is 14 amino acids long. The germline V gene has CDR1 SGHRS and CDR2 YFSETQ. V shed 9 bases, J shed 0 bases, and the junction held 8 bases outside the gene matches. This CDR3 is CATRGGPNSYEQYF. Written as DNA, the CDR3 is TGCGCCACCCGGGGGGGGCCAAACTCCTACGAGCAGTACTTC.

V is TRBV6-1 and J is TRBJ1-2; 9 positions match TRBD1. The V and J ends lost 1 base and 4 bases, in that order; junction bases with no gene match: 7. In germline, CDR1 is MNHNS, CDR2 SASEGT. This CDR3 has 16 residues. The CDR3 sequence: CASSEDLGTGIYGYTF. In nucleotides, the CDR3 is TGTGCCAGCAGTGAAGATTTGGGGACAGGGATCTATGGCTACACCTTC.

The V gene is TRBV7-3, the J gene TRBJ2-1; TRBD1 matches at 10 bases. The J segment lost 9 bases and the V segment lost 2 bases, leaving 7 bases of the junction unmatched. Germline V gene sequence: CDR1 SGHTA, CDR2 FQGTGA. This CDR3 is built from 15 residues. CDR3 coding DNA: TGTGCCAGCAGCTTAGACTCCGGGACAGGGGTTGAGCAGTTCTTC. Translated, it gives CASSLDSGTGVEQFF.

This clone occurred a few times. The same CDR3 can be traced to other DNA sequences in this sample. The V and J genes are TRBV29-1 and TRBJ1-1; D possibly corresponds to TRBD1 (5 bases). V was trimmed by 6 bases and J by 5 bases, leaving 13 bases between them. CDR1 is SQVTM, CDR2 ANQGSEA, per germline. The CDR3 totals 12 residues. The CDR3 coding sequence is TGCAGCGTCCGGTGGGGGGGGACTGAAGCTTTCTTT. This translates into CSVRWGGTEAFF.

The chain recombines TRBV18 with TRBJ2-5, with unresolved D. V lost 5 bases, J lost 4 bases, and 11 bases lay in between. The germline CDR1 and CDR2 sequences are KGHSH and LQKENI. The CDR3 has 13 amino acids. The CDR3 spells CASSGVERETQYF. The CDR3 DNA reads as TGTGCCAGCTCAGGAGTGGAACGAGAGACCCAGTACTTC.